Below, 24 T cell receptor beta chains from the same sample are listed, as sequenced in a study of T cells in Graves' hyperthyroidism and ophthalmopathy. TCR beta CDR3 regions were amplified from RNA transcripts. TCR CDR3 regions were first amplified by RT-PCR with HTBI primers. TCRdb ran MiXCR on the multiplex PCR reads and lists one entry per CDR3 protein. The top ten hold around 7.7% of the sample, which has 500,000 to 600,000 distinct CDR3 sequences, roughly 50% seen once. The sample taken for sequencing was peripheral blood or thyroid tissue (not recorded which). Source of these receptors: a woman aged 18-35 years with Graves' hyperthyroidism.

This clonotype was observed many times. This chain joins TRBV6-1 and TRBJ2-7, with 9 bases aligning to TRBD1. V shed 6 bases, J shed 1 base, and the junction held 4 bases outside the gene matches. This CDR3 is built from 14 residues. Germline V lookup: CDR1 MNHNS, CDR2 SASEGT. The CDR3 region is CASRGQGKSYEQYF. In DNA, the CDR3 is TGTGCCAGCAGGGGACAGGGAAAGTCCTACGAGCAGTACTTC.

This chain links TRBV20-1 with TRBJ2-7, with D possibly being TRBD2 (5 bases). The length of the CDR3 is 12 residues. Trimming shortened V by 0 bases and J by 9 bases, and 12 bases separated the two germline ends. In germline, CDR1 is DFQATT, CDR2 SNEGSKA (reference sequence). This CDR3 is CSARDEGDTQYF. Here the CDR3 DNA reads TGCAGTGCTAGAGATGAGGGAGATACGCAGTACTTC.

This clonotype came up a few times. CDR3 sequence reads: CSARDGRADTQYF. DNA for the CDR3: TGCAGTGCTCGGGACGGACGTGCGGATACGCAGTATTTT. The chain uses TRBV20-1 and TRBJ2-3, with D possibly being TRBD1 or TRBD2 (5 bases each). Trimming took off 5 bases at V and 6 bases at J, with 15 bases between the two ends. The V gene's germline CDR1 is DFQATT and CDR2 SNEGSKA (reference sequence). This CDR3 comprises 13 residues.

V gene TRBV20-1 combines with J gene TRBJ2-7; 8 bases match TRBD1. With V trimmed by 7 bases and J by 4 bases, 6 bases remained unmatched. The length of the CDR3 is 12 residues. CDR1 DFQATT and CDR2 SNEGSKA come from the germline V gene (reference sequence). CDR3 sequence (DNA): TGCAGTGATCCGGACAGGGAATACGAGCAGTACTTC. Translating gives CSDPDREYEQYF.

Note on this clonotype: The conserved closing phenylalanine or tryptophan is absent in this CDR3, likely reflecting a read error. The limits of the CDR3 on the DNA are not certain, so only TCRdb's listed CDR3 is given. The V gene is TRBV7-9, the J gene TRBJ1-3. Germline V lookup: CDR1 SEHNR, CDR2 FQNEAQ (reference sequence). Both ends counted, the CDR3 spans 12 residues. CDR3 amino acids: CASSPHPNKGST.

This clonotype was detected ten times or more. The chain couples TRBV29-1 to TRBJ2-2; the D is unclear. CDR3 size: 12 residues. Germline V gene sequence: CDR1 SQVTM, CDR2 ANQGSEA. The CDR3 bases are TGCAGTGGGTGGAAGTCGACCGGGGAGCTGTTTTTT. Translation: CSGWKSTGELFF.

In this sample, this clonotype turned up many times. The V and J genes are TRBV15 and TRBJ1-5; unclear D gene. V shed 0 bases and J shed 3 bases, with 9 bases lying between them. The CDR3 is made up of 15 amino acids. Germline V lookup: CDR1 LNHNV, CDR2 YYDKDF (reference sequence). The CDR3 sequence: CATSRDKAANQPQHF. The CDR3 coding sequence is TGTGCCACCAGCAGAGATAAGGCGGCCAATCAGCCCCAGCATTTT.

This clonotype was counted at least ten times. The chain recombines TRBV9 with TRBJ1-2, with D possibly matching TRBD1 (5 bases). CDR3 size: 13 residues. Germline CDR1 SGDLS, CDR2 YYNGEE. Trimming left V 0 bases short and J 8 bases short, with 11 bases between. The CDR3 DNA reads as TGTGCCAGCAGCGTAGCGGGGCCCGGAGGCTACACCTTC. Its protein is CASSVAGPGGYTF.

V is TRBV10-3 and J is TRBJ2-7; maybe TRBD2 (6 bases). The germline CDR1 and CDR2 sequences are ENHRY and SYGVKD. V lost 2 bases to trimming and J lost 8 bases, with 16 bases between them. There are 14 residues in the CDR3. The CDR3 DNA reads as TGTGCCATCAGTGAGGCGGGGACGCCTTACAAGCAGTACTTC. Translated, it gives CAISEAGTPYKQYF.

This clonotype was observed many times. The V call is TRBV7-2, the J call TRBJ2-7, with 7 bases matching TRBD1. The CDR3 runs to 14 residues. Unmatched junction bases numbered 9, after V lost 4 bases and J lost 6 bases. Germline CDR1 is SGHTA and CDR2 is FQGNSA. The CDR3 DNA reads TGTGCCAGCAGCTCCATGGGGACAGCACCCGAGCAGTACTTC. This gives the protein CASSSMGTAPEQYF.

The sample holds many counts of this clonotype. V usage is TRBV19 and J usage is TRBJ2-2, with TRBD1 identical over 10 bases. CDR3 size: 16 residues. Trimming at V came to 4 bases and at J to 6 bases, leaving 8 bases not matched to a gene. Germline CDR1 reads LNHDA; CDR2 reads SQIVND (reference sequence). This CDR3 reads CASSNPGQGTAGELFF. The CDR3 nucleotides are TGTGCCAGTAGTAACCCGGGACAGGGGACTGCCGGGGAGCTGTTTTTT.

This chain joins TRBV2 and TRBJ1-6; possible D gene TRBD1, 6 bases. The CDR3 spans 12 residues. The V gene's germline CDR1 is SNHLY and CDR2 FYNNEI. Between the trimmed V and J ends, which lost 3 bases and 15 bases, there was a span of 12 bases. CDR3 residues: CASSEGGPHLHF. The CDR3 bases are TGTGCCAGCAGTGAGGGGGGGCCGCACCTCCACTTT. Together with reference TRBV2 and TRBJ1-6, the CDR3 gives the full variable domain: EPEVTQTPSHQVTQMGQEVILRCVPISNHLYFYWYRQILGQKVEFLVSFYNNEISEKSEIFDDQFSVERPDGSNFTLKIRSTKLEDSAMYFCASSEGGPHLHFGNGTRLTVT.

The genes are TRBV7-2 and TRBJ1-4, with D possibly being TRBD1 (5 bases). CDR1 and CDR2 from the germline V gene are SGHTA and FQGNSA. This CDR3 is 14 amino acids long. V shed 5 bases and J shed 8 bases, with 15 bases lying between them. In DNA form, the CDR3 reads TGTGCCAGCAGCCCTGGGGGAGTCGGCGAAAAACTGTTTTTT. Translated, it gives CASSPGGVGEKLFF. Together with reference TRBV7-2 and TRBJ1-4, the CDR3 gives the full variable domain: GAGVSQSPSNKVTEKGKDVELRCDPISGHTALYWYRQSLGQGLEFLIYFQGNSAPDKSGLPSDRFSAERTGGSVSTLTIQRTQQEDSAVYLCASSPGGVGEKLFFGSGTQLSVL.

There are many counts of this clonotype. J is TRBJ2-7 and V is TRBV7-9; D perhaps matches TRBD2 (6 bases). This CDR3 is built from 15 residues. The ends were cut back, 6 bases at V and 0 bases at J, with 15 bases in the middle. CDR1 SEHNR and CDR2 FQNEAQ come from the germline V gene (reference sequence). CDR3 amino acids: CASSRDFSPSYEQYF. The CDR3 DNA follows: TGTGCCAGCAGTCGGGACTTTTCCCCCTCCTACGAGCAGTACTTC.

This clonotype appeared many times. V gene TRBV29-1 combines with J gene TRBJ2-2; a weak D match, TRBD1 (6 bases). The CDR3 covers 14 residues. Trimming removed 5 bases from V and 4 bases from J, with 14 bases in between. Germline CDR1 is SQVTM and CDR2 is ANQGSEA. CDR3 nucleotides: TGCAGCGTTTCCGGGACATTCTTCACCGGGGAGCTGTTTTTT. This encodes CSVSGTFFTGELFF.

V and J are TRBV5-4 and TRBJ1-2; D gene uncertain. The CDR3 loop spans 13 amino acids. The V gene lost 4 bases and the J gene lost 2 bases, with 9 bases spanning the gap. Germline-derived CDR1 and CDR2 are SGHNT and YYREEE (reference sequence). The CDR3 DNA follows: TGTGCCAGCAGCACCGGGCGGAACTATGGCTACACCTTC. It translates to CASSTGRNYGYTF. Full variable domain (missing parts from reference TRBV5-4 and TRBJ1-2): ETGVTQSPTHLIKTRGQQVTLRCSSQSGHNTVSWYQQALGQGPQFIFQYYREEENGRGNFPPRFSGLQFPNYSSELNVNALELDDSALYLCASSTGRNYGYTFGSGTRLTVV.

As to this clonotype: Just one base apart from a much larger clone, this may be a read error. This chain connects TRBV10-3 to TRBJ1-5; the D is unclear. The CDR3 loop spans 16 amino acids. Between the trimmed V and J ends, which lost 3 bases and 6 bases, there was a span of 18 bases. Germline V CDR1 and CDR2: ENHRY, SYGVKD. DNA of the CDR3: TGTGCCATCAGTGAATTTGGCAGCCAAGTTGGTCAGCCCCAGCATTTT. Its translation is CAISEFGSQVGQPQHF.

The V call is TRBV7-9, the J call TRBJ1-1, with TRBD1 as a possible D gene (6 bases). The ends were cut back, 6 bases at V and 5 bases at J, with 13 bases in the middle. This CDR3 region has 13 residues. Germline CDR1 and CDR2: SEHNR and FQNEAQ (reference sequence). CDR3 coding DNA: TGTGCCAGCAGGATCAGGGGTGAAACTGAAGCTTTCTTT. This translates into CASRIRGETEAFF.

The V and J genes are TRBV7-8 and TRBJ2-7, with TRBD2 matching 8 bases. In germline, CDR1 is SGHVS, CDR2 FQNEAQ. The V and J ends lost 5 bases and 7 bases, in that order; junction bases with no gene match: 13. CDR3 length equals 15 residues. Here the CDR3 DNA reads TGTGCCAGCAGCATTAGCGGGACCGTGACGAATGAGCAGTACTTC. Translation: CASSISGTVTNEQYF.

This clonotype has just a few counts. The chain is built from TRBV9 and TRBJ2-1; D gene ambiguous. Trimming pared 3 bases from V and 4 bases from J, leaving 11 bases between. This CDR3 is built from 14 residues. The germline V gene has CDR1 SGDLS and CDR2 YYNGEE. The CDR3 nucleotides read TGTGCCAGCAGCGAGGGTCGGTCGTACAATGAGCAGTTCTTC. This encodes CASSEGRSYNEQFF.

The chain links TRBV9 to TRBJ1-4; D call uncertain. The CDR3 is made up of 14 amino acids. V lost 4 bases to trimming and J lost 8 bases, with 15 bases between them. Germline V gene lookup returns CDR1 SGDLS and CDR2 YYNGEE. CDR3 protein: CASSQGSKKEKLFF. The CDR3 DNA reads as TGTGCCAGCAGCCAAGGGAGTAAGAAAGAAAAACTGTTTTTT.

The rearrangement joins TRBV10-2 to TRBJ1-5; no definite D call. The CDR3 length is 15 residues. The germline gives CDR1 WSHSY, CDR2 SAAADI. The V end lost 0 bases, the J end lost 4 bases, and 10 bases lay between the germline ends. CDR3 region: CASSESRVGNQPQHF. Here the CDR3 DNA reads TGCGCCAGCAGTGAGTCAAGGGTAGGGAATCAGCCCCAGCATTTT.

This clonotype appeared many times. V is TRBV24-1 and J is TRBJ1-5; D remains ambiguous. Germline-derived CDR1 and CDR2 are KGHDR and SFDVKD. V lost 2 bases and J 5 bases, leaving 6 bases between the germline ends. This CDR3 is 13 amino acids long. The CDR3 bases are TGTGCCACCAGTGATTCTGCCGATCAGCCCCAGCATTTT. Translation gives CATSDSADQPQHF.

As for this clonotype: A much larger clone lies a single base off, so this may be a read error. The chain uses TRBV10-3 and TRBJ1-5; D unresolved. V gave up 6 bases and J gave up 3 bases, with 18 bases separating them. Germline V lookup: CDR1 ENHRY, CDR2 SYGVKD. CDR3 length: 16 residues. CDR3 loop: CAISPGRRAINQPQHF. In DNA form, the CDR3 reads TGTGCCATCAGCCCGGGGAGGAGGGCGATCAATCAGCCCCAGCATTTT.